This record looks at one TCR beta chain sequence and its context. Its target is unknown. This sample was taken from a study of T cell responses to AZD1222 COVID-19 vaccine. Study observations and caveats: Clonal diversity may have been underestimated, and the donors were mostly white British, with more females than males.

Libraries were prepared by immunoSEQ multiplex PCR; TCRdb keeps only in-frame clonotypes and omits some of them. There are some 140,000 clones in the sample; 86% occur only once, and 5.5% lies in the top ten. V shed 0 bases, J shed 10 bases, and the junction held 5 bases outside the gene matches. The CDR3 is 15 residues long. The germline V gene encodes CDR1 SGHRS and CDR2 YFSETQ. This sequence joins TRBV5-1 and TRBJ1-6; 9 bases align to TRBD1. This specimen consisted of peripheral blood, obtained on day 0 of MenACWY control vaccination. The receptor was derived from an adult in good health. The CDR3 bases are TGCGCCAGCAGCTTGGCCGGGACAGGGTACTCACCCCTCCACTTT. Translating it yields CASSLAGTGYSPLHF.